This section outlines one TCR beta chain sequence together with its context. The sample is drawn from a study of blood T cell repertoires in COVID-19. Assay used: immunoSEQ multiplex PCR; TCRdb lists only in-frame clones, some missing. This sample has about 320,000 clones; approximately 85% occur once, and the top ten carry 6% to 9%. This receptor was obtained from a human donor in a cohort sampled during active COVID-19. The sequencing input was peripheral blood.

Written as DNA, the CDR3 is TGTGCCAGCAATATGCGGACAGGGGGCGGCGGGGAGCTGTTTTTT. This gives the protein CASNMRTGGGGELFF. The rearrangement joins TRBV2 to TRBJ2-2; 11 bases map to TRBD1. Germline V CDR1 and CDR2: SNHLY, FYNNEI. After removal of 7 bases from V and 7 bases from J, the junction contained 8 bases not matched to a gene. The CDR3 is made up of 15 amino acids.